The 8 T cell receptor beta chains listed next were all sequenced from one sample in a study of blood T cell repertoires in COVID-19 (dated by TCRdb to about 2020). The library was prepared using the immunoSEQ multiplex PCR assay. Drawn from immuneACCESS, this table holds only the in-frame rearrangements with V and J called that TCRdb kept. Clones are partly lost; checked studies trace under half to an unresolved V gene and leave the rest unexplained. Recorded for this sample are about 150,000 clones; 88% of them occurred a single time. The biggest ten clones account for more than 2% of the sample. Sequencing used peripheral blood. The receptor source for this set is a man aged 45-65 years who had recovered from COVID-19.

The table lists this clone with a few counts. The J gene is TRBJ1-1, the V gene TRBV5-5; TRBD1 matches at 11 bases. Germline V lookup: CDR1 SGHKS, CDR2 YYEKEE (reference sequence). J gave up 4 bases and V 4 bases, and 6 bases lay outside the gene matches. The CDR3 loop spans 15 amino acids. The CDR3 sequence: CASSARTGGGTEAFF. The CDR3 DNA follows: TGTGCCAGCAGCGCCCGGACAGGGGGCGGCACTGAAGCTTTCTTT.

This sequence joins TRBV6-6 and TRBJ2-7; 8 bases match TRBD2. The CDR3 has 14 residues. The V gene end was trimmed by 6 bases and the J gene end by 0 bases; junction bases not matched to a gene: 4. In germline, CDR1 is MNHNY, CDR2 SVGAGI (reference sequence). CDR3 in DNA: TGTGCCAGCAGCACCGGGACTAGCTCCTACGAGCAGTACTTC. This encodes CASSTGTSSYEQYF.

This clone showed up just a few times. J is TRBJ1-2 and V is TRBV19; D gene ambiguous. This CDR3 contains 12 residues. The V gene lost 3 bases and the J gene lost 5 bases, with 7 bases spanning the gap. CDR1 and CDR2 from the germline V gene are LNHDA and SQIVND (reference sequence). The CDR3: CASSMASYGYTF. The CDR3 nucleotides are TGTGCCAGTAGTATGGCTTCGTATGGCTACACCTTC.

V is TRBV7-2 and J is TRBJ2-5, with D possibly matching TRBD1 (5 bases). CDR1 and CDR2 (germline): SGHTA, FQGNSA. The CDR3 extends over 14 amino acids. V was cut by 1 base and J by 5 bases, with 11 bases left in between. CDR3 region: CASSLVGRVETQYF. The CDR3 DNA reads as TGTGCCAGCAGCTTAGTGGGCAGGGTGGAGACCCAGTACTTC.

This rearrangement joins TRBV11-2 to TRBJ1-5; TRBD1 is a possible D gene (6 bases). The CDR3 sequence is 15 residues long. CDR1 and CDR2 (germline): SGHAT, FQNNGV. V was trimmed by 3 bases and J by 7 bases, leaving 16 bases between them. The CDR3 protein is CASSLTAGDGQPQHF. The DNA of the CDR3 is TGTGCCAGCAGCTTGACGGCAGGGGACGGGCAGCCCCAGCATTTT.

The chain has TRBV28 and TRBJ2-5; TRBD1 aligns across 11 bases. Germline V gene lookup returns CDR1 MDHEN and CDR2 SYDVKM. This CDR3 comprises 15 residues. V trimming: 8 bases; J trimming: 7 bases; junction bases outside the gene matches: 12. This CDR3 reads CASDGTGGSMGTQYF. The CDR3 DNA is TGTGCCAGCGACGGGACAGGGGGGAGCATGGGGACCCAGTACTTC.

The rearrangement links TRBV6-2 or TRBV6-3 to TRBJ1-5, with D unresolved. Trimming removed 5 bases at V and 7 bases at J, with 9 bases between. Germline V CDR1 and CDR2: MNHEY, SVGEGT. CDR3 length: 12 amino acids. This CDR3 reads CASSQTSQPQHF. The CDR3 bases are TGTGCCAGCAGTCAAACTTCCCAGCCCCAGCATTTT.

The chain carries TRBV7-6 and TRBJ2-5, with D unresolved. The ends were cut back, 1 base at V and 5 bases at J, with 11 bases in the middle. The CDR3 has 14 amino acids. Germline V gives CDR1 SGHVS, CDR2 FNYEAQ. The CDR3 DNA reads TGTGCCAGCAGCTTAGAAGTCTCCGGGGAGACCCAGTACTTC. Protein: CASSLEVSGETQYF.